Following are 25 T cell receptor beta chains from one sample sequenced in a study of beta chain features in type 1 diabetes. Expressed TCRB transcripts got sequenced, as all isolated RNA was reverse transcribed. The data were produced by immunoSEQ multiplex PCR, yet TCRdb's version contains in-frame clones alone and is incomplete. The sample contains under 500,000 clones, approximately 30% of which appear only once. Material for sequencing was naive CD4+ T cells from blood. These receptors were taken from a man aged 18 to 30 in good health.

The V gene is TRBV29-1, the J gene TRBJ2-2; D not resolved. CDR3 length equals 14 residues. Trimming pared 0 bases from V and 5 bases from J, leaving 10 bases between. Germline V CDR1 and CDR2: SQVTM, ANQGSEA. CDR3 sequence reads: CSVEDWTRTGELFF. As DNA, the CDR3 is TGCAGCGTTGAAGACTGGACGAGGACCGGGGAGCTGTTTTTT.

The rearrangement joins TRBV5-4 to TRBJ2-5, with unresolved D. With 0 bases removed from V and 3 bases from J, the gap between germline ends came to 9 bases. The germline gives CDR1 SGHNT, CDR2 YYREEE (reference sequence). The CDR3 consists of 14 residues. CDR3 nucleotide sequence: TGTGCCAGCAGCTTGGCAATCATTAAAGAGACCCAGTACTTC. This translates into CASSLAIIKETQYF.

This clone has more than one count but fewer than ten. The chain joins TRBV5-1 to TRBJ2-5; 12 bases line up with TRBD2. CDR3 length: 15 residues. Trimming at V came to 0 bases and at J to 4 bases, leaving 1 base not matched to a gene. Germline CDR1 is SGHRS and CDR2 is YFSETQ. This chain's CDR3 is CASSLEGLAGETQYF. CDR3 DNA: TGCGCCAGCAGCTTGGAGGGACTAGCGGGAGAGACCCAGTACTTC.

This chain connects TRBV5-4 to TRBJ2-1, with 7 bases matching TRBD1. Losses at the gene ends were 4 bases for V and 4 bases for J; bases not matched to a gene: 8. The CDR3 sequence is 15 residues long. The germline V gene encodes CDR1 SGHNT and CDR2 YYREEE (reference sequence). The CDR3 spells CASSPTGATYNEQFF. In DNA, the CDR3 is TGTGCCAGCAGCCCAACAGGGGCGACATACAATGAGCAGTTCTTC.

This clone was observed a few times. V usage is TRBV25-1 and J usage is TRBJ2-7; D is unresolved. The germline V and J ends were trimmed by 9 bases and 0 bases, with 12 bases remaining between them. The CDR3 is 13 amino acids. In germline, CDR1 is MGHDK, CDR2 SYGVNS. CDR3 DNA sequence: TGTGCCAGTTCGAAAATGTACTCCTACGAGCAGTACTTC. Translated: CASSKMYSYEQYF.

This clone was seen more than once but under ten times. J is TRBJ2-7 and V is TRBV30; a possible D gene is TRBD1 (7 bases). CDR3 size: 13 residues. Germline CDR1 is GTSNPN and CDR2 is SVGIG (reference sequence). The V gene lost 7 bases and the J gene lost 6 bases, with 19 bases spanning the gap. The CDR3: CAFSEGAWFEQYF. The CDR3 DNA sequence: TGTGCCTTCTCGGAGGGGGCCTGGTTCGAGCAGTACTTC.

The V call is TRBV4-1, the J call TRBJ2-7, with 13 bases lining up with TRBD2. The germline V gene encodes CDR1 MGHRA and CDR2 YSYEKL. J lost 5 bases, V lost 1 base, and 5 bases had no gene match. This CDR3 is 16 amino acids long. The CDR3 nucleotides read TGCGCCAGCAGCCAAGGACTAGCGGGAGGTAGGAACGAGCAGTACTTC. Protein sequence: CASSQGLAGGRNEQYF.

This chain connects TRBV30 to TRBJ2-1; D is possibly TRBD1 (6 bases). The germline V and J ends were trimmed by 2 bases and 3 bases, with 17 bases remaining between them. From germline, CDR1 is GTSNPN and CDR2 SVGIG (reference sequence). This CDR3 spans 16 amino acids. The CDR3 DNA sequence: TGTGCCTGGAGTCACAGGGCAGGGAGCAGCTACAATGAGCAGTTCTTC. Encoded protein: CAWSHRAGSSYNEQFF.

Comments on this clone: Different DNA sequences within this sample yield the same CDR3. The chain is built from TRBV5-1 and TRBJ2-1, with D possibly matching TRBD2 (5 bases). The V gene lost 0 bases and the J gene lost 3 bases, with 10 bases spanning the gap. Germline V lookup: CDR1 SGHRS, CDR2 YFSETQ. There are 15 residues in the CDR3. CDR3 bases: TGCGCCAGCAGCTTGGAGCTAGCTGGCTACAATGAGCAGTTCTTC. Amino acids: CASSLELAGYNEQFF.

This clone occurred a few times. Here the CDR3 reads CASSPRAGELFF. For the CDR3, the DNA is TGTGCCAGCAGCCCCCGAGCAGGGGAGCTGTTTTTT. The chain recombines TRBV9 with TRBJ2-2; D gene ambiguous. CDR1 and CDR2 from the germline V gene are SGDLS and YYNGEE. Trimming took 4 bases from V and 8 from J, leaving 9 bases between them. The CDR3 loop spans 12 amino acids.

J is TRBJ2-5 and V is TRBV30, with D possibly TRBD1 on 6 matching bases. V was clipped by 3 bases and J by 6 bases, with 17 bases between them. This CDR3 comprises 14 residues. Germline V lookup: CDR1 GTSNPN, CDR2 SVGIG (reference sequence). CDR3 in amino acids: CAWRGSGTSQTQYF. The DNA of the CDR3 is TGTGCCTGGAGGGGGTCCGGGACATCCCAGACCCAGTACTTC.

V usage is TRBV28 and J usage is TRBJ2-6; 8 bases are a match to TRBD1. After removal of 6 bases from V and 0 bases from J, the junction contained 13 bases not matched to a gene. The CDR3 totals 19 residues. Germline assignment: CDR1 MDHEN and CDR2 SYDVKM. The CDR3 DNA is TGTGCCAGCAGACCCAGTCCGGGACAGGTGGTCTCTGGGGCCAACGTCCTGACTTTC. This codes for CASRPSPGQVVSGANVLTF.

The chain joins TRBV18 to TRBJ2-6; D unresolved. V shed 1 base and J shed 8 bases, with 6 bases lying between them. CDR3 length: 13 amino acids. From germline, CDR1 is KGHSH and CDR2 LQKENI. The CDR3 here is CASSPLETNVLTF. The CDR3 DNA reads TGTGCCAGCTCACCACTGGAGACCAACGTCCTGACTTTC.

V gene TRBV18 combines with J gene TRBJ2-3, with no clear D. Trimming took 1 base from V and 1 from J, leaving 6 bases between them. The CDR3 length is 14 residues. Germline lookup yields CDR1 KGHSH and CDR2 LQKENI. The CDR3 sequence is CASSPLSGTDTQYF. CDR3 bases: TGTGCCAGCTCACCACTTTCGGGCACAGATACGCAGTATTTT.

This clone has only a few counts. At the DNA level, this CDR3 is encoded by other sequences in the same sample as well. The chain employs TRBV30 and TRBJ1-2, with D perhaps TRBD1 (5 bases). V was pared by 4 bases and J by 2 bases, with 11 bases between. Germline CDR1 reads GTSNPN; CDR2 reads SVGIG (reference sequence). The CDR3 is made up of 13 amino acids. CDR3 sequence reads: CAWTPRGNYGYTF. The CDR3 bases are TGTGCCTGGACCCCGAGGGGAAACTATGGCTACACCTTC.

About this clone: This sample also contains other DNA sequences that code for the same CDR3. This chain uses TRBV4-3 with TRBJ2-6; possibly TRBD1 for D (5 bases). This CDR3 is built from 15 residues. V was shortened by 4 bases and J by 2 bases, with 9 bases between the two germline ends. The germline CDR1 and CDR2 sequences are LGHNA and YSLEER. The CDR3 DNA sequence: TGCGCCAGCAGCCGAAAGGGGCCTGGGGCCAACGTCCTGACTTTC. Amino acid sequence: CASSRKGPGANVLTF.

This chain links TRBV14 with TRBJ2-1; D gene unclear. This CDR3 contains 15 residues. CDR1 and CDR2 (germline): SGHDN, FVKESK. Trimming took 1 base from V and 0 from J, leaving 7 bases between them. CDR3 sequence reads: CASSQGFDSYNEQFF. DNA for the CDR3: TGTGCCAGCAGCCAAGGTTTTGACTCCTACAATGAGCAGTTCTTC.

This clone has just a few counts. The rearrangement joins TRBV7-9 to TRBJ2-3, with D maybe TRBD2 (6 bases). V lost 5 bases, J lost 0 bases, and 12 bases lay in between. The CDR3 extends over 15 amino acids. Germline V gene sequence: CDR1 SEHNR, CDR2 FQNEAQ (reference sequence). CDR3 loop: CASSPVLASTDTQYF. The DNA of the CDR3 is TGTGCCAGCAGCCCGGTACTAGCTAGCACAGATACGCAGTATTTT. Complete variable domain (other parts from reference TRBV7-9 and TRBJ2-3): DTGVSQNPRHKITKRGQNVTFRCDPISEHNRLYWYRQTLGQGPEFLTYFQNEAQLEKSRLLSDRFSAERPKGSFSTLEIQRTEQGDSAMYLCASSPVLASTDTQYFGPGTRLTVL.

Concerning this clone itself: Other DNA sequences of this sample code for an identical CDR3. Written as DNA, the CDR3 is TGTGCCTGGAGTCTGGGGACTAGCGTTTACAATGAGCAGTTCTTC. This translates into CAWSLGTSVYNEQFF. J is TRBJ2-1 and V is TRBV30, with 10 nucleotides matching TRBD2. Trimming cost V 2 bases and J 4 bases; bases outside gene matches: 5. The CDR3 is 15 amino acids. The germline V gene has CDR1 GTSNPN and CDR2 SVGIG (reference sequence).

This clone was seen only once. Other DNA variants within this sample encode the same CDR3. The V and J genes are TRBV29-1 and TRBJ1-2, with 7 bases lining up with TRBD1. The CDR3 has 13 amino acids. The V and J ends lost 4 bases and 0 bases, in that order; junction bases with no gene match: 2. CDR1 is SQVTM, CDR2 ANQGSEA, per germline. The CDR3 is CSVGGQPNYGYTF. For the CDR3, the DNA is TGCAGCGTTGGGGGACAGCCTAACTATGGCTACACCTTC.

V usage is TRBV7-2 and J usage is TRBJ2-2, with D unclear. The CDR3 runs 14 residues. V lost 0 bases, J lost 3 bases, and 5 bases lay in between. Germline V gene data show CDR1 as SGHTA and CDR2 as FQGNSA. CDR3 sequence (DNA): TGTGCCAGCAGCTTAGCCCGGGACACCGGGGAGCTGTTTTTT. Translated: CASSLARDTGELFF.

This CDR3 reads CASSGGGRSYNEQFF. In nucleotides, the CDR3 is TGTGCCAGCAGCGGTGGGGGGCGCTCCTACAATGAGCAGTTCTTC. The gene calls are TRBV9 and TRBJ2-1; tentatively, D is TRBD1 or TRBD2 (6 bases each). Deletions cut 3 bases from V and 0 bases from J, with 10 bases between. Germline V gene data show CDR1 as SGDLS and CDR2 as YYNGEE. CDR3 length: 15 amino acids.

The DNA for the CDR3 is TGTGCCAGCAGCTTAGCGCTCAGAACACCCACTGAAGCTTTCTTT. This translates into CASSLALRTPTEAFF. This chain joins TRBV7-2 and TRBJ1-1; no firm D call. Per germline, CDR1 SGHTA and CDR2 FQGNSA. V lost 0 bases and J lost 4, with 12 bases in between. The CDR3 totals 15 residues.

CDR3 region: CASSFRGSREQYF. The CDR3 nucleotides read TGTGCCAGCAGTTTCCGGGGGTCCCGCGAGCAGTACTTC. The V gene is TRBV27, the J gene TRBJ2-7; the D gene is possibly TRBD2 (6 bases). Per germline, CDR1 MNHEY and CDR2 SMNVEV (reference sequence). Trimming cost V 3 bases and J 6 bases, with 12 bases left between them. This CDR3 region has 13 residues.

The chain has TRBV4-1 and TRBJ2-7; a possible D gene is TRBD2 (5 bases). CDR1 MGHRA and CDR2 YSYEKL come from the germline V gene. The CDR3 contains 13 residues. V dropped 4 bases and J dropped 5 bases, with 12 bases sitting between them. The CDR3 DNA sequence: TGCGCCAGCAGCCCCTCCGGGGTCCACGAGCAGTACTTC. It specifies CASSPSGVHEQYF.